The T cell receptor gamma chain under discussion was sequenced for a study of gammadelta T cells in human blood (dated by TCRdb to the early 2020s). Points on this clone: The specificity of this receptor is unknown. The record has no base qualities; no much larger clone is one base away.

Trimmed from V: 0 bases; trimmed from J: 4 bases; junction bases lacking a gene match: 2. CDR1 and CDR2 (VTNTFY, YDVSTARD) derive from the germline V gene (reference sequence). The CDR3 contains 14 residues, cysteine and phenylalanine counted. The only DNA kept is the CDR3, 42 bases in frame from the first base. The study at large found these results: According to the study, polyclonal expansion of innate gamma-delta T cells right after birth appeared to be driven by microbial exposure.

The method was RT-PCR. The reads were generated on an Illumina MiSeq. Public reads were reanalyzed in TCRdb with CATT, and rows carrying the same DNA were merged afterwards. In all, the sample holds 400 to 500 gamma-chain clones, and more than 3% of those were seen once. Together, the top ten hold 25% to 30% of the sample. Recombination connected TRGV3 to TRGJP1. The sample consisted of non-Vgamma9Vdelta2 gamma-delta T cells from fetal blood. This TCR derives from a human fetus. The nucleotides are TGTGCCACCTGGGACAGGCTCACTGGTTGGTTCAAGATATTT. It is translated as CATWDRLTGWFKIF.